The next 30 T cell receptor beta chains were all read from a single sample in a study of blood T cells in healthy people across ages. Then a second PCR, running roughly 6 to 11 cycles, was carried out with a sample-barcoded 5' primer and a J-beta primer mix. One entry per CDR3 protein results from TCRdb running MiXCR on the 5' RACE reads. The sample yields about 1,400,000 distinct CDR3 sequences, roughly 40% seen once. The specimen was blood. The receptors come from a woman under 30 in good health.

With respect to this clonotype: A read error may account for a junction end that differs from germline. The V and J genes are TRBV12-3 or TRBV12-4 and TRBJ1-2, with D unclear. The CDR3 contains 14 residues. CDR3 bases: TGTGCCAGCAGTTCGGAGGGTCTTAACTATGACTACACCTTC. Translation gives CASSSEGLNYDYTF.

The chain links TRBV20-1 to TRBJ2-1; D perhaps matches TRBD1 (6 bases). Per germline, CDR1 DFQATT and CDR2 SNEGSKA (reference sequence). This CDR3 comprises 15 residues. With 0 bases removed from V and 3 bases from J, the gap between germline ends came to 12 bases. The CDR3 spells CSAREGGVGYNEQFF. The CDR3 region has the DNA TGCAGTGCTAGAGAAGGGGGAGTGGGCTACAATGAGCAGTTCTTC.

V usage is TRBV2 and J usage is TRBJ1-6; 9 bases align to TRBD1. The CDR3 length is 14 residues. Germline lookup yields CDR1 SNHLY and CDR2 FYNNEI. The ends lost 7 bases at V and 9 bases at J; junction bases unmatched: 7. CDR3 residues: CASKGQGGSSPLHF. DNA for the CDR3: TGTGCCAGCAAGGGACAGGGCGGGAGTTCACCCCTCCACTTT.

V and J are TRBV4-2 and TRBJ1-2, with 11 bases matching TRBD1. The length of the CDR3 is 15 residues. The V and J ends lost 3 bases and 8 bases, in that order; junction bases with no gene match: 8. Germline V gene data show CDR1 as LGHNA and CDR2 as YNFKEQ. The CDR3 nucleotides read TGTGCCAGCAGCCAGGGACAGGGGGGGGGCGAAGGCTACACCTTC. Translation gives CASSQGQGGGEGYTF.

The chain has TRBV11-2 and TRBJ1-4; D is undetermined. This CDR3 contains 14 residues. V lost 1 base, J lost 8 bases, and 11 bases lay in between. Germline loops: CDR1 SGHAT, CDR2 FQNNGV. This CDR3 is CASSLGRTVEKLFF. The CDR3 coding sequence is TGTGCCAGCAGCTTAGGGCGCACAGTAGAAAAACTGTTTTTT.

The chain employs TRBV6-1 and TRBJ2-3; possibly TRBD1 or TRBD2 for D (5 bases each). Trimming left V 7 bases short and J 4 bases short, with 15 bases between. This CDR3 has 14 residues. Looked up from germline, CDR1 is MNHNS and CDR2 is SASEGT. CDR3 in amino acids: CASIERRGPDTQYF. For the CDR3, the DNA is TGTGCCAGCATTGAGAGACGGGGCCCAGATACGCAGTATTTT.

This clonotype showed up just a few times. The chain carries TRBV7-9 and TRBJ2-5, with 7 positions matching TRBD1. The DNA end is a closer match to TRBJ2-7, so the J assignment may be wrong. This CDR3 spans 14 amino acids. Germline CDR1 and CDR2: SEHNR and FQNEAQ (reference sequence). The CDR3 sequence: CASSSSGTADEQYF. The CDR3 DNA reads as TGTGCCAGCAGCTCCTCCGGGACAGCCGACGAGCAGTACTTC.

The gene calls are TRBV6-1 and TRBJ1-6, with TRBD1 matching 7 bases. This CDR3 is 15 amino acids long. Germline V lookup: CDR1 MNHNS, CDR2 SASEGT. V dropped 4 bases and J dropped 7; count of bases not matched to a gene: 7. The CDR3 DNA sequence: TGTGCCAGCAGTGGAACAGGGGTCCCAAATTCACCCCTCCACTTT. Translating it yields CASSGTGVPNSPLHF.

The rearrangement uses TRBV2 and TRBJ1-5; TRBD1 matches at 9 bases. The CDR3 has 14 residues. Unmatched junction bases numbered 3, after V lost 2 bases and J lost 7 bases. Germline V gives CDR1 SNHLY, CDR2 FYNNEI. The CDR3 spells CASSESQGAQPQHF. The CDR3 nucleotides are TGTGCCAGCAGTGAATCACAGGGGGCCCAGCCCCAGCATTTT.

This clonotype was counted only a few times. V gene TRBV20-1 combines with J gene TRBJ1-2, with a possible D match to TRBD1 (6 bases). Trimming pared 1 base from V and 8 bases from J, leaving 14 bases between. The length of the CDR3 is 13 residues. In germline, CDR1 is DFQATT, CDR2 SNEGSKA (reference sequence). CDR3 DNA sequence: TGCAGTGCTAGAGGGGGTACCGGGGGCGGCTACACCTTC. Translating it yields CSARGGTGGGYTF.

V usage is TRBV2 and J usage is TRBJ1-5, with 7 positions matching TRBD1. This CDR3 spans 17 amino acids. Germline V gene data show CDR1 as SNHLY and CDR2 as FYNNEI. V lost 6 bases, J lost 0 bases, and 11 bases stayed unmatched. The CDR3 coding sequence is TGTGCCAGCAGCCCAGGACAGGCCAAGCATAGCAATCAGCCCCAGCATTTT. This codes for CASSPGQAKHSNQPQHF.

V and J are TRBV29-1 and TRBJ2-3; no clear D. This CDR3 is 12 amino acids long. Deletions cut 6 bases from V and 9 bases from J, with 16 bases between. Germline CDR1 reads SQVTM; CDR2 reads ANQGSEA. The CDR3 coding sequence is TGCAGCGTGCTAGTAGTGGCTGACACGCAGTATTTT. As protein: CSVLVVADTQYF.

The V gene is TRBV7-8, the J gene TRBJ2-5; 12 bases are shared with TRBD2. The germline gives CDR1 SGHVS, CDR2 FQNEAQ. The CDR3 covers 16 residues. The V segment lost 5 bases and the J segment 11 bases; nucleotides outside the gene matches: 15. The CDR3 DNA is TGTGCCAGCAGCCTACGACTAGCGGGGGTAGACAATGAGCAGTACTTC. Amino acids: CASSLRLAGVDNEQYF. Using reference TRBV7-8 and TRBJ2-5 for the parts outside the CDR3, the full variable domain is GAGVSQSPRYKVAKRGQDVALRCDPISGHVSLFWYQQALGQGPEFLTYFQNEAQLDKSGLPSDRFFAERPEGSVSTLKIQRTQQEDSAVYLCASSLRLAGVDNEQYFGPGTRLLVL.

The sample holds a few counts of this clonotype. The rearrangement joins TRBV5-1 to TRBJ2-1; D gene ambiguous. The CDR3 sequence is 15 residues long. Germline CDR1 reads SGHRS; CDR2 reads YFSETQ. The ends were cut back, 2 bases at V and 8 bases at J, with 17 bases in the middle. The CDR3 DNA is TGCGCCAGCAGCTTAGAGGCCCGATCGTTAGATGAGCAGTTCTTC. Protein sequence: CASSLEARSLDEQFF.

The rearrangement links TRBV24-1 to TRBJ2-1; unclear D gene. Per the germline V gene, CDR1 is KGHDR and CDR2 is SFDVKD. CDR3 length: 14 residues. Trimming stripped 2 bases from V and 9 bases from J, with 13 bases between. CDR3: CATSDWTGPPEQFF. For the CDR3, the DNA is TGTGCCACCAGTGATTGGACCGGGCCTCCTGAGCAGTTCTTC.

The chain has TRBV28 and TRBJ1-5; D might be TRBD1 (5 bases). Trimming removed 5 bases from V and 4 bases from J, with 15 bases in between. Germline V lookup: CDR1 MDHEN, CDR2 SYDVKM. The CDR3 length is 15 residues. In DNA form, the CDR3 reads TGTGCCAGCAGTCTCCGGGACGGGAATAATCAGCCCCAGCATTTT. It is translated as CASSLRDGNNQPQHF.

The CDR3 here is CASSPVPWTEAFF. CDR3 nucleotide sequence: TGTGCCAGCAGTCCCGTACCTTGGACTGAAGCTTTCTTT. The rearrangement joins TRBV7-8 to TRBJ1-1; D remains ambiguous. Trimming took off 6 bases at V and 5 bases at J, with 13 bases between the two ends. Germline V lookup: CDR1 SGHVS, CDR2 FQNEAQ. The CDR3 is made up of 13 amino acids.

This clonotype has only a few counts. This chain connects TRBV5-1 to TRBJ1-2; a possible D gene is TRBD1 (6 bases). This CDR3 spans 13 amino acids. Trimming cost V 4 bases and J 8 bases, with 15 bases left between them. In germline, CDR1 is SGHRS, CDR2 YFSETQ. For the CDR3, the DNA is TGCGCCAGCAGCACCCCAGGGGCTGGGGGCTACACCTTC. Translation gives CASSTPGAGGYTF. Combining the CDR3 with reference TRBV5-1 and TRBJ1-2 gives the whole variable domain KAGVTQTPRYLIKTRGQQVTLSCSPISGHRSVSWYQQTPGQGLQFLFEYFSETQRNKGNFPGRFSGRQFSNSRSEMNVSTLELGDSALYLCASSTPGAGGYTFGSGTRLTVV.

The V gene is TRBV12-3 or TRBV12-4, the J gene TRBJ2-7; D tentatively fits TRBD1 or TRBD2 (5 bases each). The CDR3 consists of 13 residues. Trimming left V 8 bases short and J 0 bases short, with 11 bases between. CDR3 loop: CASCWGRSYEQYF. In nucleotides, the CDR3 is TGTGCCAGCTGCTGGGGACGCTCCTACGAGCAGTACTTC.

The chain couples TRBV6-5 to TRBJ2-3; 8 bases map to TRBD2. CDR3 length equals 15 residues. CDR1 and CDR2 (germline): MNHEY, SVGAGI. Trimming at V came to 5 bases and at J to 0 bases, leaving 4 bases not matched to a gene. DNA for the CDR3: TGTGCCAGCAGTGGAGCTAGCGGGAGCACAGATACGCAGTATTTT. It specifies CASSGASGSTDTQYF.

The CDR3 DNA follows: TGCGCCAGCAGCTTGACTAGCGGGGGGCTCCTCACAGATACGCAGTATTTT. It codes for CASSLTSGGLLTDTQYF. The chain combines TRBV5-1 with TRBJ2-3, with 12 bases lining up with TRBD2. CDR1 and CDR2 from the germline V gene are SGHRS and YFSETQ. After removal of 1 base from V and 2 bases from J, the junction contained 5 bases not matched to a gene. The CDR3 length is 17 residues. The whole variable domain, filled in from reference TRBV5-1 and TRBJ2-3, reads KAGVTQTPRYLIKTRGQQVTLSCSPISGHRSVSWYQQTPGQGLQFLFEYFSETQRNKGNFPGRFSGRQFSNSRSEMNVSTLELGDSALYLCASSLTSGGLLTDTQYFGPGTRLTVL.

This clonotype was recorded a few times. The V and J genes are TRBV7-9 and TRBJ1-1; no clear D. This CDR3 is built from 14 residues. Germline assignment: CDR1 SEHNR and CDR2 FQNEAQ (reference sequence). V was cut by 0 bases and J by 6 bases, with 11 bases left in between. The CDR3 DNA reads TGTGCCAGCAGCTTAGCGGCTGGCACCTCTGAAGCTTTCTTT. This codes for CASSLAAGTSEAFF.

This clonotype was observed a few times. The chain has TRBV20-1 and TRBJ2-7; D may be TRBD2 (6 bases). The CDR3 contains 12 residues. V was cut by 1 base and J by 7 bases, with 11 bases left in between. CDR1 and CDR2 (germline): DFQATT, SNEGSKA (reference sequence). For the CDR3, the DNA is TGCAGTGCTAGAGGAAAGGCGGGGGAGCAGTACTTC. This gives the protein CSARGKAGEQYF.

The J gene is TRBJ2-7, the V gene TRBV10-3; D gene unclear. Per the germline V gene, CDR1 is ENHRY and CDR2 is SYGVKD. The CDR3 has 12 residues. Trimming removed 4 bases from V and 5 bases from J, with 9 bases in between. In nucleotides, the CDR3 is TGTGCCATCAGTGGCCGTGAGGACGAGCAGTACTTC. Translation: CAISGREDEQYF.

This chain connects TRBV7-2 to TRBJ2-1; tentatively, D is TRBD1 or TRBD2 (5 bases each). Looked up from germline, CDR1 is SGHTA and CDR2 is FQGNSA. V lost 4 bases and J lost 3, with 13 bases in between. The CDR3 covers 15 residues. The CDR3 coding sequence is TGTGCCAGCAGCTCTGGGTGGGGGAACTACAATGAGCAGTTCTTC. Translated: CASSSGWGNYNEQFF.

This sequence joins TRBV6-2 or TRBV6-3 and TRBJ2-7; D not certain. CDR3 length: 14 amino acids. CDR1 is MNHEY and CDR2 is SVGEGT in the germline V gene. Trimming shortened V by 3 bases and J by 2 bases, and 11 bases separated the two germline ends. CDR3 in DNA: TGTGCCAGCAGTTATGGGGTTGGGACCTACGAGCAGTACTTC. It codes for CASSYGVGTYEQYF.

This clonotype occurred a few times. This rearrangement joins TRBV20-1 to TRBJ2-1; no clear D gene. From germline, CDR1 is DFQATT and CDR2 SNEGSKA (reference sequence). The CDR3 spans 15 residues. Trimming cost V 4 bases and J 2 bases, with 15 bases left between them. The CDR3 coding sequence is TGCAGTGCTATAATCGGTGTTGGCACCTACAATGAGCAGTTCTTC. Protein: CSAIIGVGTYNEQFF.

The CDR3 coding sequence is TGCGCCAGCAGCTTGGCCCAGGGTGCTGAAGCTTTCTTT. Translating gives CASSLAQGAEAFF. This chain joins TRBV5-1 and TRBJ1-1, with a tentative D call TRBD1 (5 bases). The length of the CDR3 is 13 residues. Germline V gene sequence: CDR1 SGHRS, CDR2 YFSETQ. The ends were cut back, 0 bases at V and 6 bases at J, with 9 bases in the middle.

The chain is built from TRBV18 and TRBJ2-7, with TRBD2 identical over 8 bases. This CDR3 is built from 15 residues. With V trimmed by 3 bases and J by 0 bases, 4 bases remained unmatched. Germline loops: CDR1 KGHSH, CDR2 LQKENI. CDR3 loop: CASSPRTSISYEQYF. CDR3 nucleotides: TGTGCCAGCTCACCTCGGACTAGCATCTCCTACGAGCAGTACTTC.

This clonotype was detected a few times. The rearrangement uses TRBV4-2 and TRBJ2-6, with 11 bases fitting TRBD1. The CDR3 has 14 residues. Germline CDR1 and CDR2: LGHNA and YNFKEQ. After removal of 5 bases from V and 11 bases from J, the junction contained 5 bases not matched to a gene. CDR3 residues: CASSYRDRGDVLTF. CDR3 sequence (DNA): TGTGCCAGCAGCTACCGGGACAGGGGGGACGTCCTGACTTTC.